This TCR beta chain originates from a study of blood T cell repertoires in COVID-19. In the study overall: Acute and convalescent COVID-19 specimens originated in the United States, Italy and Spain.

Profiling relied on immunoSEQ multiplex PCR, and the TCRdb table lists in-frame clones only, not all of them. Of 59,000 or so clones in the sample, approximately 91% were seen once. The V gene's germline CDR1 is MDHEN and CDR2 SYDVKM. The CDR3 consists of 15 residues. V was pared by 6 bases and J by 5 bases, with 19 bases between. The receptor comes from a human donor in a cohort sampled during active COVID-19. What was sequenced was peripheral blood. The chain combines TRBV28 with TRBJ1-1; D remains unclear. The CDR3 DNA reads as TGTGCCAGCAGACCCACCGGCGGGGTTTGGACTGAAGCTTTCTTT. The encoded protein is CASRPTGGVWTEAFF.